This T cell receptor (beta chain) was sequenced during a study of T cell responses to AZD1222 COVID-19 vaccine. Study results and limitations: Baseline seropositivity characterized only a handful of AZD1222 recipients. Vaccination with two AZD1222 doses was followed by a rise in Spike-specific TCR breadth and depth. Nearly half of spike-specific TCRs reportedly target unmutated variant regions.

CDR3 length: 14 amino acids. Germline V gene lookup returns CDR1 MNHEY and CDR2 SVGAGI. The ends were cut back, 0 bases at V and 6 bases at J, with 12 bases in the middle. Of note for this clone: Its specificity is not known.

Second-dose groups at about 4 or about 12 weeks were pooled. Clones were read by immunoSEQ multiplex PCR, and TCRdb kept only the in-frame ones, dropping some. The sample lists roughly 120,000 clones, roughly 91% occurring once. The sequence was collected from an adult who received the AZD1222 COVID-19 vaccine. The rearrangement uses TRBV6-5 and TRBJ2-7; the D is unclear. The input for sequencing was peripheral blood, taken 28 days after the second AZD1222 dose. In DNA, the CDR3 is TGTGCCAGCAGTTACTCGAACCAGTTCTCCGAGCAGTACTTC. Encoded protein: CASSYSNQFSEQYF.